The 19 T cell receptor beta chains below come from one sample, sequenced in a study of T cell responses to AZD1222 COVID-19 vaccine. Sequencing was performed with immunoSEQ multiplex PCR; in TCRdb, only in-frame clones are kept and a portion is missing. Found here are under 140,000 clones, roughly four fifths of them singletons; the top ten hold 3.5% to 5%. The material was peripheral blood, obtained on day 0 of AZD1222 vaccination. The receptor source for this set is an adult in good health.

Only a few counts were recorded for this clone. This sequence joins TRBV19 and TRBJ2-3; 11 positions agree with TRBD2. V shed 2 bases, J shed 0 bases, and the junction held 4 bases outside the gene matches. CDR1 and CDR2 (germline): LNHDA, SQIVND (reference sequence). The CDR3 contains 17 residues. The CDR3: CASSILPSGRSTDTQYF. The DNA for the CDR3 is TGTGCCAGTAGTATATTACCTAGCGGGAGGAGCACAGATACGCAGTATTTT.

The V call is TRBV6-2 or TRBV6-3, the J call TRBJ1-2, with D possibly being TRBD1 (5 bases). V was pared by 5 bases and J by 5 bases, with 15 bases between. CDR1 and CDR2 from the germline V gene are MNHEY and SVGEGT. This CDR3 comprises 14 residues. The CDR3: CASSRGTIPYGYTF. As DNA, the CDR3 is TGTGCCAGCAGTCGGGGGACGATCCCATATGGCTACACCTTC.

The chain is built from TRBV11-2 and TRBJ2-7; the D gene could be TRBD1 or TRBD2 (5 bases each). The V gene lost 4 bases and the J gene lost 9 bases, with 16 bases spanning the gap. Per germline, CDR1 SGHAT and CDR2 FQNNGV. The CDR3 contains 13 residues. The CDR3 nucleotides are TGTGCCAGCAGCTCAAGGGACCCTAAAGGGCAGTACTTC. This translates into CASSSRDPKGQYF.

The V gene is TRBV29-1, the J gene TRBJ1-1; 9 bases align to TRBD1. This CDR3 spans 12 amino acids. J was trimmed by 8 bases and V by 7 bases; bases with no gene match: 8. Looked up from germline, CDR1 is SQVTM and CDR2 is ANQGSEA. Written as DNA, the CDR3 is TGCAGCGCCGATGGACAGGGGAAAGAAGCTTTCTTT. The encoded protein is CSADGQGKEAFF.

This clone was seen just once. The gene calls are TRBV5-1 and TRBJ2-7; tentative D call: TRBD1 (5 bases). Germline V CDR1 and CDR2: SGHRS, YFSETQ. The CDR3 is made up of 15 amino acids. Trimming stripped 0 bases from V and 3 bases from J, with 13 bases between. The CDR3, as DNA: TGCGCCAGCAGCTTGGGTTCGACAGCCGACTACGAGCAGTACTTC. Translated, it gives CASSLGSTADYEQYF.

This rearrangement joins TRBV11-2 to TRBJ1-2; no definite D call. The germline V gene has CDR1 SGHAT and CDR2 FQNNGV. The V end lost 0 bases, the J end lost 4 bases, and 12 bases lay between the germline ends. The CDR3 consists of 15 residues. DNA for the CDR3: TGTGCCAGCAGCTTAGAAGCCTCTACCCCCTATGGCTACACCTTC. This gives the protein CASSLEASTPYGYTF.

The CDR3, as DNA: TGTGCCAGCAGCCAAGATCTTGAACTAGCGGGACAACTACGAAAGCAGTACTTC. It specifies CASSQDLELAGQLRKQYF. The chain recombines TRBV14 with TRBJ2-7; 10 bases are a match to TRBD2. The CDR3 is 18 residues long. The V gene's germline CDR1 is SGHDN and CDR2 FVKESK. V shed 0 bases, J shed 8 bases, and the junction held 16 bases outside the gene matches.

The V and J genes are TRBV18 and TRBJ1-6; the D is unclear. Deletions cut 6 bases from V and 8 bases from J, with 8 bases between. The CDR3 runs to 12 residues. Germline V lookup: CDR1 KGHSH, CDR2 LQKENI. The CDR3 nucleotides are TGTGCCAGCTCGCAGGCTGATTCACCCCTCCACTTT. Translating gives CASSQADSPLHF. Full variable domain (outside the CDR3, taken from reference TRBV18 and TRBJ1-6): NAGVMQNPRHLVRRRGQEARLRCSPMKGHSHVYWYRQLPEEGLKFMVYLQKENIIDESGMPKERFSAEFPKEGPSILRIQQVVRGDSAAYFCASSQADSPLHFGNGTRLTVT.

The chain uses TRBV9 and TRBJ1-1; D unclear. This CDR3 is 15 amino acids long. The ends were cut back, 0 bases at V and 1 base at J, with 10 bases in the middle. Per germline, CDR1 SGDLS and CDR2 YYNGEE. The CDR3 sequence is CASSVDDIPNTEAFF. Written as DNA, the CDR3 is TGTGCCAGCAGCGTAGATGACATCCCGAACACTGAAGCTTTCTTT.

This rearrangement joins TRBV19 to TRBJ2-2, with D unclear. This CDR3 region has 15 residues. V was pared by 7 bases and J by 1 base, with 13 bases between. The V gene's germline CDR1 is LNHDA and CDR2 SQIVND (reference sequence). The CDR3 sequence is CASTLDGGNTGELFF. CDR3 bases: TGTGCCAGTACCCTGGACGGTGGGAACACCGGGGAGCTGTTTTTT.

This clone was observed a single time. The chain links TRBV7-2 to TRBJ1-1; 7 nucleotides agree with TRBD1. Germline-derived CDR1 and CDR2 are SGHTA and FQGNSA. Trimming took 1 base from V and 1 from J; bases not matched to a gene: 6. The CDR3 is 16 residues long. The CDR3 DNA follows: TGTGCCAGCAGCTTAGGCCACAGGGGAGGGAACACTGAAGCTTTCTTT. It is translated as CASSLGHRGGNTEAFF.

This chain joins TRBV18 and TRBJ1-1; 7 bases align to TRBD1. The V gene end was trimmed by 4 bases and the J gene end by 4 bases; junction bases not matched to a gene: 15. Germline assignment: CDR1 KGHSH and CDR2 LQKENI. This CDR3 region has 17 residues. The CDR3 here is CASSLYSPRQGGTEAFF. CDR3 sequence (DNA): TGTGCCAGCTCACTCTATTCTCCCCGGCAGGGGGGCACTGAAGCTTTCTTT.

This clone was seen a handful of times. The chain carries TRBV6-5 and TRBJ1-2, with a weak D call TRBD1 (6 bases). Looked up from germline, CDR1 is MNHEY and CDR2 is SVGAGI. Trimming removed 5 bases from V and 2 bases from J, with 15 bases in between. The CDR3 length is 15 residues. In DNA, the CDR3 is TGTGCCAGCAGTCACGAATGGGACACGAACTATGGCTACACCTTC. Residues: CASSHEWDTNYGYTF.

CDR3 DNA sequence: TGCAGCGTTGGAGACGACAGGATTGGAACTGAAGCTTTCTTT. Protein: CSVGDDRIGTEAFF. This chain links TRBV29-1 with TRBJ1-1, with D tentatively TRBD1 (6 bases). Between the trimmed V and J ends, which lost 4 bases and 5 bases, there was a span of 17 bases. The CDR3 contains 14 residues. Germline V lookup: CDR1 SQVTM, CDR2 ANQGSEA.

This clone was picked up a small number of times. V and J are TRBV28 and TRBJ1-5, with D uncertain. Per germline, CDR1 MDHEN and CDR2 SYDVKM. The CDR3 has 15 residues. The V end was cut by 5 bases, the J end by 3 bases, with 14 bases between. CDR3 nucleotides: TGTGCCAGCAGTCCCCTGGATGGGTACAATCAGCCCCAGCATTTT. Its translation: CASSPLDGYNQPQHF.

V usage is TRBV24-1 and J usage is TRBJ1-2; TRBD1 agrees at 8 bases. The J segment lost 3 bases and the V segment lost 7 bases, leaving 6 bases of the junction unmatched. Germline CDR1 reads KGHDR; CDR2 reads SFDVKD. The length of the CDR3 is 14 residues. In DNA, the CDR3 is TGTGCCACCAGCCGACAGGGGAGGTACTATGGCTACACCTTC. Its protein is CATSRQGRYYGYTF.

V gene TRBV2 combines with J gene TRBJ1-2; D gene unclear. Germline V gene sequence: CDR1 SNHLY, CDR2 FYNNEI. V lost 3 bases to trimming and J lost 5 bases, with 10 bases between them. The CDR3 runs 13 residues. Here the CDR3 reads CASSDQIIYGYTF. The CDR3 DNA reads TGTGCCAGCAGTGATCAAATTATATATGGCTACACCTTC.

The chain combines TRBV28 with TRBJ2-5; 12 bases align to TRBD1. The CDR3 extends over 17 amino acids. After removal of 6 bases from V and 5 bases from J, the junction contained 13 bases not matched to a gene. Germline CDR1 and CDR2: MDHEN and SYDVKM. CDR3 protein: CASRGQGAREGQETQYF. For the CDR3, the DNA is TGTGCCAGCAGGGGACAGGGGGCCCGGGAGGGGCAGGAGACCCAGTACTTC. Based on the CDR3 plus reference TRBV28 and TRBJ2-5, the full variable domain is DVKVTQSSRYLVKRTGEKVFLECVQDMDHENMFWYRQDPGLGLRLIYFSYDVKMKEKGDIPEGYSVSREKKERFSLILESASTNQTSMYLCASRGQGAREGQETQYFGPGTRLLVL.

The V call is TRBV6-5, the J call TRBJ1-1; TRBD1 matches 12 bases. The germline CDR1 and CDR2 sequences are MNHEY and SVGAGI. This CDR3 is 15 amino acids long. Unmatched junction bases numbered 4, after V lost 4 bases and J lost 4 bases. CDR3 DNA: TGTGCCAGCAGTTTTCCGGGACAGGGGGCCACTGAAGCTTTCTTT. This gives the protein CASSFPGQGATEAFF.